These 12 T cell receptor beta chains came from one sample sequenced in a study of CD8+ T cells in alopecia areata. Sequencing used cDNA as its template, made by extracting RNA and reverse transcribing it. Profiled with immunoSEQ multiplex PCR; TCRdb holds only in-frame clones, not every one. The profile covers some 130,000 clones, with more than 40% appearing a single time and around a sixth taken by the ten largest. Sequencing was performed on CD8+ T cells sorted from blood, taken at week 0. These receptors were taken from a human donor with alopecia areata.

This chain joins TRBV27 and TRBJ1-6; possibly TRBD1 for D (6 bases). The V end was cut by 2 bases, the J end by 7 bases, with 12 bases between. Germline values: CDR1 MNHEY, CDR2 SMNVEV (reference sequence). The CDR3 covers 15 residues. The CDR3 loop is CASSLGTGRNSPLHF. CDR3 DNA sequence: TGTGCCAGCAGTTTAGGAACAGGGAGGAATTCACCCCTCCACTTT.

The chain couples TRBV30 to TRBJ1-1, with 8 bases aligning to TRBD1. The V gene's germline CDR1 is GTSNPN and CDR2 SVGIG (reference sequence). V gave up 5 bases and J gave up 3 bases; unmatched junction bases: 5. CDR3 length: 13 amino acids. CDR3 DNA: TGTGCCTGGTCAGGGGGCACGGACACTGAAGCTTTCTTT. It is translated as CAWSGGTDTEAFF.

The chain is built from TRBV27 and TRBJ2-7; D is undetermined. V was clipped by 1 base and J by 3 bases, with 7 bases between them. The CDR3 loop spans 13 amino acids. CDR1 is MNHEY, CDR2 SMNVEV, per germline (reference sequence). DNA of the CDR3: TGTGCCAGCAGTTTATACGCAGACTACGAGCAGTACTTC. This gives the protein CASSLYADYEQYF.

V is TRBV27 and J is TRBJ2-5, with D tentatively TRBD1 or TRBD2 (5 bases each). Trimming shortened V by 3 bases and J by 5 bases, and 16 bases separated the two germline ends. The CDR3 extends over 15 amino acids. Germline V gene data show CDR1 as MNHEY and CDR2 as SMNVEV (reference sequence). The CDR3 bases are TGTGCCAGCAGTTTCGAGGGGAACCTCGGGGAGACCCAGTACTTC. Translation gives CASSFEGNLGETQYF.

Comments on this clone: The same CDR3 is also encoded by other DNA sequences in this sample. The chain uses TRBV29-1 and TRBJ2-7; D is unresolved. Trimming took off 7 bases at V and 7 bases at J, with 11 bases between the two ends. The CDR3 consists of 10 residues. Germline V CDR1 and CDR2: SQVTM, ANQGSEA. The CDR3 spells CSAVTGEQYF. CDR3 nucleotides: TGCAGCGCTGTTACCGGGGAGCAGTACTTC.

The rearrangement links TRBV2 to TRBJ2-5; no clear D. V was trimmed by 4 bases and J by 5 bases, leaving 11 bases between them. Germline V CDR1 and CDR2: SNHLY, FYNNEI. CDR3 length: 13 residues. Here the CDR3 DNA reads TGTGCCAGCAGTGGTATCCTAGGGGAGACCCAGTACTTC. This sequence encodes CASSGILGETQYF.

The rearrangement links TRBV27 to TRBJ2-5, with 9 positions matching TRBD1. This CDR3 contains 17 residues. CDR1 is MNHEY, CDR2 SMNVEV, per germline (reference sequence). V lost 7 bases and J lost 3; bases outside the gene matches: 15. The CDR3 loop is CASNPMGTGTGKETQYF. CDR3 sequence (DNA): TGTGCCAGCAATCCGATGGGCACCGGGACAGGGAAAGAGACCCAGTACTTC.

The chain joins TRBV14 to TRBJ2-7; TRBD1 matches at 7 bases. Losses at the gene ends were 3 bases for V and 2 bases for J; bases not matched to a gene: 7. The length of the CDR3 is 15 residues. Germline CDR1 reads SGHDN; CDR2 reads FVKESK. The CDR3 bases are TGTGCCAGCAGCCAGGCCGGGACAGTGACCTACGAGCAGTACTTC. Translating gives CASSQAGTVTYEQYF.

The CDR3 sequence is CAWTYGTSRGEQYF. CDR3 nucleotides: TGTGCCTGGACCTACGGGACCTCAAGAGGCGAGCAGTACTTC. The V gene is TRBV30, the J gene TRBJ2-7; the D gene could be TRBD1 or TRBD2 (5 bases each). Per germline, CDR1 GTSNPN and CDR2 SVGIG (reference sequence). Trimming removed 4 bases from V and 6 bases from J, with 19 bases in between. CDR3 size: 14 residues.

The rearrangement joins TRBV9 to TRBJ2-7, with 7 nucleotides matching TRBD1. Germline V gene lookup returns CDR1 SGDLS and CDR2 YYNGEE. The CDR3 loop spans 14 amino acids. V shed 2 bases and J 3 bases; nucleotides not matched to a gene: 5. The CDR3 here is CASSVGQANYEQYF. The CDR3 coding sequence is TGTGCCAGCAGCGTCGGACAGGCAAACTACGAGCAGTACTTC.

This chain joins TRBV29-1 and TRBJ2-2, with TRBD1 matching 7 bases. Looked up from germline, CDR1 is SQVTM and CDR2 is ANQGSEA. Unmatched junction bases numbered 13, after V lost 6 bases and J lost 3 bases. This CDR3 comprises 16 residues. The DNA of the CDR3 is TGCAGCGTAGAGACTGGACAGGAGAGTTACACCGGGGAGCTGTTTTTT. This translates into CSVETGQESYTGELFF.

CDR3 coding DNA: TGTGCCAGCAGCTTACTTCGGACTGGGGCCAACGTCCTGACTTTC. It encodes CASSLLRTGANVLTF. The rearrangement links TRBV11-2 to TRBJ2-6; D gene uncertain. Germline loops: CDR1 SGHAT, CDR2 FQNNGV. This CDR3 has 15 residues. Trimming removed 2 bases at V and 2 bases at J, with 7 bases between.